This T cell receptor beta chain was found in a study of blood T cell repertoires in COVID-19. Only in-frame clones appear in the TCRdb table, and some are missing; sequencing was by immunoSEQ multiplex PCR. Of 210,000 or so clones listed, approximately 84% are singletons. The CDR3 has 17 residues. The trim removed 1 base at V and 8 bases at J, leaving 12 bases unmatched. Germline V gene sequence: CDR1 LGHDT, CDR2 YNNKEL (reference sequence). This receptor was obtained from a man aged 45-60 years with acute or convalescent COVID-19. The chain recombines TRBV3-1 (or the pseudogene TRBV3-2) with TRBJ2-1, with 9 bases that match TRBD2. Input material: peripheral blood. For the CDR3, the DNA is TGTGCCAGCAGCCAAGTGCCTCTGGCGGGGGGGCTTCATGAGCAGTTCTTC. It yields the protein CASSQVPLAGGLHEQFF.